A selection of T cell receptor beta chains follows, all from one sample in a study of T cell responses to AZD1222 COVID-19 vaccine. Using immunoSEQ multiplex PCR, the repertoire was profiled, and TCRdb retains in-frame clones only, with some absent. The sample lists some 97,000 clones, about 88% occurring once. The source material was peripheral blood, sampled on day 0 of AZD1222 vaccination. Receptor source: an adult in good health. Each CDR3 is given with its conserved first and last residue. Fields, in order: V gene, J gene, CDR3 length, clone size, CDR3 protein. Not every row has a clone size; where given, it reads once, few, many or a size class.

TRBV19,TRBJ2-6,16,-,CATRDRGFSGANVLTF
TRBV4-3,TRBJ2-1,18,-,CASSQSPLADLSYNEQFF
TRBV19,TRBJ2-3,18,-,CASSIGPKGLATTDTQYF
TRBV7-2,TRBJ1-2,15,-,CASSLAQSPNYGYTF
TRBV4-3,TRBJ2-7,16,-,CASSRGLAGGSYEQYF
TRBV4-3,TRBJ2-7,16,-,CASSQDPSGGPYEQYF
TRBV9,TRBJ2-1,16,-,CASSVAPSGSVNEQFF
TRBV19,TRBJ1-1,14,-,CASSIPGANTEAFF
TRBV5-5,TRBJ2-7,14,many,CASSLGGTGGGQYF
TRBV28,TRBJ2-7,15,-,CATLTAGTGGYEQYF
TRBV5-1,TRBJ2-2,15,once,CASSLPQGNTGELFF
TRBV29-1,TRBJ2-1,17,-,CSVEPPGGQSGYNEQFF
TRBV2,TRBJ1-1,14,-,CASSAAGGGTEAFF
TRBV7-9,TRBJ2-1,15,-,CASRNPGPSYNEQFF
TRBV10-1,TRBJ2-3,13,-,CASSVPSADTQYF
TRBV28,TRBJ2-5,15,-,CASSPTGGPGETQYF
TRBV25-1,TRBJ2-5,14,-,CASSAWTGGETQYF
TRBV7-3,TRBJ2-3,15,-,CASSGGLAGGDTQYF
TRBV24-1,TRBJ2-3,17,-,CATSDSWTSGMGDTQYF
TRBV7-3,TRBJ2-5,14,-,CASSLTGGEETQYF
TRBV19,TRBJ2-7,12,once,CASSPPGGEQYF
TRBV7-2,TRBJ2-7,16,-,CASSLYSRQGLYEQYF
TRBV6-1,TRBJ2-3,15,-,CASSDSRDRTDTQYF
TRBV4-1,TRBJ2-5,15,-,CASSLDRGFQETQYF
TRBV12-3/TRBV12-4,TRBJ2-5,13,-,CASSLQRIETQYF
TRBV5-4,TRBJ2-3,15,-,CASSLASGGWDTQYF
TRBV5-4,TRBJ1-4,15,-,CASSLTGGAGEKLFF
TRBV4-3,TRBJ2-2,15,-,CASSHFGGNTGELFF
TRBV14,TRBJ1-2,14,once,CASSPRDRVYGYTF
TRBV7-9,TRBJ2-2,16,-,CASSSGQALNTGELFF
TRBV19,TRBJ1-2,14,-,CACTPTTGAYGYTF
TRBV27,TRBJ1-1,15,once,CASSLLGSPNTEAFF
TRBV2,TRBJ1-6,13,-,CASRRGLGSPLHF
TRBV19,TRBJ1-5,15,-,CASSILGRGLEAQHF
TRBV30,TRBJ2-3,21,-,CAWSAYNPGTSGLPGTDTQYF
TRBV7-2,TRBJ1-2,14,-,CASSLDRRGYGYTF
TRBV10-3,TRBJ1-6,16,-,CAISDSNPGGNSPLHF
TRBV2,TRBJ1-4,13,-,CASRSGTEGKLFF
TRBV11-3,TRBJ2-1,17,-,CASSLGGGSGPYNEQFF
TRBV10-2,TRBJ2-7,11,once,CASSDWYEQYF
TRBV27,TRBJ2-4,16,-,CASSPGQVLAKNIQYF
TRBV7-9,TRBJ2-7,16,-,CASSLGQGVRSYEQYF
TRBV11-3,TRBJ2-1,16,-,CASSSHPRQGYNEQFF
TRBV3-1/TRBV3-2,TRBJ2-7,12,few,CASRLTGSEQYF
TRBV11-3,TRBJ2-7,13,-,CASSLVENYEQYF
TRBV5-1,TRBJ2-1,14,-,CASSSGQGYNEQFF
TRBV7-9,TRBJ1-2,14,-,CASSVRGGNYGYTF
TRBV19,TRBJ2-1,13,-,CASSIVDSNEQFF
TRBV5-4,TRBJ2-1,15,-,CASSPGGTVDNEQFF
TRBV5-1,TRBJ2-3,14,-,CASSLGLVSDTQYF